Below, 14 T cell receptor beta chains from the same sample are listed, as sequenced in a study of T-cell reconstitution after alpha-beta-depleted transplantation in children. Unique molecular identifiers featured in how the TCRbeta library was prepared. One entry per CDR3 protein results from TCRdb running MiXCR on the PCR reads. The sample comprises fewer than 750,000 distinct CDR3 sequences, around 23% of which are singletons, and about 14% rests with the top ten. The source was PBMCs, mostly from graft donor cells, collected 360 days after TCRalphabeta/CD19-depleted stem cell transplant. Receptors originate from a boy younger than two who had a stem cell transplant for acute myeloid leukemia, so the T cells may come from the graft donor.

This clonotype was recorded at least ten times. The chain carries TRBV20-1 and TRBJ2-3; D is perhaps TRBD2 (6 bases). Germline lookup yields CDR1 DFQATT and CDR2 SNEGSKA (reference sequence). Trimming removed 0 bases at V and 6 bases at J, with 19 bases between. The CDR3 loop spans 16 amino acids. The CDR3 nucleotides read TGCAGTGCTAGAGAGTTATTCTCCCCTAGCGTGGATACGCAGTATTTT. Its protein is CSARELFSPSVDTQYF.

The CDR3 loop reads CASSSGDRYTDTQYF. DNA for the CDR3: TGTGCCAGCAGCTCCGGGGACAGGTACACAGATACGCAGTATTTT. This chain connects TRBV7-3 to TRBJ2-3, with 8 bases matching TRBD1. The germline CDR1 and CDR2 sequences are SGHTA and FQGTGA. V trimming: 4 bases; J trimming: 2 bases; junction bases outside the gene matches: 5. This CDR3 is 15 amino acids long. The entire variable domain, with the rest obtained from reference TRBV7-3 and TRBJ2-3, is as follows: GAGVSQTPSNKVTEKGKYVELRCDPISGHTALYWYRQSLGQGPEFLIYFQGTGAADDSGLPNDRFFAVRPEGSVSTLKIQRTERGDSAVYLCASSSGDRYTDTQYFGPGTRLTVL.

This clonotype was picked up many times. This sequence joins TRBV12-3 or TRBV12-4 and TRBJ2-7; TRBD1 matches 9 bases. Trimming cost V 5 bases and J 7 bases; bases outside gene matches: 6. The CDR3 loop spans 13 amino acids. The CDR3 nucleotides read TGTGCCAGCAGTCCCGGACAGGGGAGAGAGCAGTACGTC. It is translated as CASSPGQGREQYV.

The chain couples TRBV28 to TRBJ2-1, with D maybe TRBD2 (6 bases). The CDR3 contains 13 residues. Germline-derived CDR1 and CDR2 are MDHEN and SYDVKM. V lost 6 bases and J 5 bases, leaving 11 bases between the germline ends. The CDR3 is CASSPRGHNEQFF. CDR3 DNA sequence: TGTGCCAGCAGCCCGCGGGGACACAATGAGCAGTTCTTC.

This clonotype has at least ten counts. CDR3 nucleotides: TGCAGTGCCCGCGCCGGGGCGCATGGCACAGATACGCAGTATTTT. Translating it yields CSARAGAHGTDTQYF. The gene calls are TRBV20-1 and TRBJ2-3; D might be TRBD1 or TRBD2, each matching 5 bases. V was trimmed by 6 bases and J by 1 base, leaving 17 bases between them. Germline assignment: CDR1 DFQATT and CDR2 SNEGSKA (reference sequence). CDR3 size: 15 residues.

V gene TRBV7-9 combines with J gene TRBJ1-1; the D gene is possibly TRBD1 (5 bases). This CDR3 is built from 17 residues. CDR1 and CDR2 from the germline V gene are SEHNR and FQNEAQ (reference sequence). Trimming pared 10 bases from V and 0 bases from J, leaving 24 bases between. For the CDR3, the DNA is TGTGCCACACACGATTGGGGGACGGCCACAATGAACACTGAAGCTTTCTTT. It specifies CATHDWGTATMNTEAFF.

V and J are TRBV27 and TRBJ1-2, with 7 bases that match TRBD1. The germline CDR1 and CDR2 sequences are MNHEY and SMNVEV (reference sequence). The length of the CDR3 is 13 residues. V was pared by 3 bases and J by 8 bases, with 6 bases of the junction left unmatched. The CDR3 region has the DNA TGTGCCAGCAGTTTTGCTCTCAGGGGGGGCTACACCTTC. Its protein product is CASSFALRGGYTF.

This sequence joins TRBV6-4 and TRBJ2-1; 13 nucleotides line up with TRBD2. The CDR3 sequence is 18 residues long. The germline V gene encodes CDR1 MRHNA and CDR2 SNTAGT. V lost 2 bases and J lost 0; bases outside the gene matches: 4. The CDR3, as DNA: TGTGCCAGCAGTGACCGGACTAGCGGGGGAAGCTCCTACAATGAGCAGTTCTTC. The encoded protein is CASSDRTSGGSSYNEQFF.

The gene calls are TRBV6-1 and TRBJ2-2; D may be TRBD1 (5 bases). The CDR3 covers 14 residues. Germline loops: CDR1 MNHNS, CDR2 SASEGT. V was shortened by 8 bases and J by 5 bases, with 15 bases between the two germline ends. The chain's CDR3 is CASGHTGKTGELFF. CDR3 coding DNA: TGTGCCAGCGGGCATACAGGAAAAACCGGGGAGCTGTTTTTT.

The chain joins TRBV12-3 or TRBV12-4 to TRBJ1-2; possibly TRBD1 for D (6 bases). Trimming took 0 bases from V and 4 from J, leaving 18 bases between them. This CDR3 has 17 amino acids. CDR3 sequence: CASSLARDTLSSYGYTF. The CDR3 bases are TGTGCCAGCAGTTTAGCTCGGGACACCTTGTCCTCCTATGGCTACACCTTC.

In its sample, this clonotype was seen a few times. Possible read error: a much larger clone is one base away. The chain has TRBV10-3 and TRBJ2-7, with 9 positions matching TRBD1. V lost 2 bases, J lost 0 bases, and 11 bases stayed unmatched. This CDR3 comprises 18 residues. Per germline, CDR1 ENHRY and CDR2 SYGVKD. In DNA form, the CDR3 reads TGTGCCATCAGTGAGACCATACAGGGGGCTTCGGGCTCCTACGAGCAGTACTTC. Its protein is CAISETIQGASGSYEQYF.

The CDR3 is CASSRVTGISYEQYF. For the CDR3, the DNA is TGCGCCAGCAGCCGCGTGACAGGGATTTCATACGAGCAGTACTTC. This sequence joins TRBV4-3 and TRBJ2-7; 7 positions match TRBD1. Trimming at V came to 4 bases and at J to 4 bases, leaving 10 bases not matched to a gene. The CDR3 has 15 residues. Germline V gives CDR1 LGHNA, CDR2 YSLEER.

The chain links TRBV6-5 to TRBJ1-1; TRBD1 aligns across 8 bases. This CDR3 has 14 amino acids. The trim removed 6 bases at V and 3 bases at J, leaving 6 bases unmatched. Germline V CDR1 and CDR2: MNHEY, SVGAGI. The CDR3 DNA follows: TGTGCCAGCAGACCGGACAGGGAGGACACTGAAGCTTTCTTT. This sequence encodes CASRPDREDTEAFF.

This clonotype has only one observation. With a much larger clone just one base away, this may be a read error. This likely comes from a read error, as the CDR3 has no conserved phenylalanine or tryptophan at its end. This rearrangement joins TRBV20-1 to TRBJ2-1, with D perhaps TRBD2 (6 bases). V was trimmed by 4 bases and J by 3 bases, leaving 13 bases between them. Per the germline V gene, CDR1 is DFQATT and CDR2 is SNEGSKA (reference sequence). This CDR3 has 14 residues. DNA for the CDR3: TGCAGTGCTACTCGGGACTCTGTCTACAATGAGCAGTTCTAC. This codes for CSATRDSVYNEQFY.